A single sample gave rise to the 9 T cell receptor beta chains below, sequenced in a study of T cells in Graves' hyperthyroidism and ophthalmopathy. Researchers took RNA transcripts and amplified the TCR beta CDR3 regions from them. During a first-round RT-PCR of the TCR CDR3, the HTBI primer set was used. From the multiplex PCR reads, TCRdb called clonotypes with MiXCR, one entry per CDR3 protein. This table holds approximately 870,000 distinct CDR3 sequences, roughly 40% found once. Sequenced: blood. The origin of the receptors is a man aged 18-30 years with Graves' hyperthyroidism.

In its sample, this clonotype was seen once. A single base separates this from a much larger clone, so it may be a read error. The chain links TRBV7-6 to TRBJ1-1; D perhaps matches TRBD1 (5 bases). The V end lost 5 bases, the J end lost 7 bases, and 14 bases lay between the germline ends. The germline gives CDR1 SGHVS, CDR2 FNYEAQ. The CDR3 loop spans 13 amino acids. For the CDR3, the DNA is TGTGCCAGCAGCAGCAACTGGGGGAGTGAAGCTTTCTTT. Protein sequence: CASSSNWGSEAFF.

This clonotype was recorded at least ten times. The V gene is TRBV2, the J gene TRBJ1-1; D not certain. The CDR3 covers 11 residues. V lost 3 bases to trimming and J lost 6 bases, with 5 bases between them. Germline V lookup: CDR1 SNHLY, CDR2 FYNNEI. The CDR3 sequence is CASSDGAEAFF. The CDR3 coding sequence is TGTGCCAGCAGTGACGGAGCTGAAGCTTTCTTT.

This clonotype was seen repeatedly, ten times or more. CDR3 region: CASSLPPSGNTIYF. CDR3 DNA sequence: TGTGCCAGCAGTTTACCCCCCTCCGGGAACACCATATATTTT. The J gene is TRBJ1-3, the V gene TRBV12-3 or TRBV12-4, with D hard to call. This CDR3 contains 14 residues. The V end lost 2 bases, the J end lost 7 bases, and 12 bases lay between the germline ends.

The CDR3 nucleotides read TGTGCCATCAGAGGGACAGGGGGCGACGGGGTCAGCACTGAAGCTTTCTTT. The encoded protein is CAIRGTGGDGVSTEAFF. This sequence joins TRBV6-5 and TRBJ1-1, with 12 bases lining up with TRBD1. This CDR3 is built from 17 residues. Losses at the gene ends were 10 bases for V and 4 bases for J; bases not matched to a gene: 16. Looked up from germline, CDR1 is MNHEY and CDR2 is SVGAGI.

The rearrangement joins TRBV7-9 to TRBJ2-7, with TRBD1 matching 9 bases. J lost 5 bases, V lost 3 bases, and 11 bases had no gene match. The CDR3 consists of 16 residues. Germline assignment: CDR1 SEHNR and CDR2 FQNEAQ (reference sequence). The CDR3 spells CASSFTWRTGDDEQYF. In nucleotides, the CDR3 is TGTGCCAGCAGCTTCACTTGGAGGACAGGGGATGACGAGCAGTACTTC.

The chain uses TRBV7-2 and TRBJ2-5; possible D gene TRBD1, 6 bases. Per germline, CDR1 SGHTA and CDR2 FQGNSA. The CDR3 loop spans 16 amino acids. Trimming removed 6 bases at V and 1 base at J, with 18 bases between. DNA of the CDR3: TGTGCCAGCAGTCACGGACAGTGGGGCTTCCAAGAGACCCAGTACTTC. Translating gives CASSHGQWGFQETQYF.

The chain employs TRBV20-1 and TRBJ1-2; TRBD1 agrees at 8 bases. This CDR3 contains 14 residues. After removal of 5 bases from V and 5 bases from J, the junction contained 10 bases not matched to a gene. CDR1 is DFQATT, CDR2 SNEGSKA, per germline (reference sequence). This CDR3 is CSAGGGQGFYGYTF. The CDR3 coding sequence is TGCAGTGCTGGGGGCGGACAGGGTTTTTATGGCTACACCTTC.

This clonotype was seen repeatedly, ten times or more. The chain links TRBV20-1 to TRBJ1-1; D call uncertain. The germline V gene has CDR1 DFQATT and CDR2 SNEGSKA (reference sequence). Trimming stripped 3 bases from V and 1 base from J, with 9 bases between. This CDR3 is 13 amino acids long. The CDR3 DNA follows: TGCAGTGCTAGTCCAGATGAGAACACTGAAGCTTTCTTT. This gives the protein CSASPDENTEAFF.

With regard to this clonotype: Possible read error: a much larger clone is one base away. The chain uses TRBV5-8 and TRBJ1-2, with D uncertain. The germline CDR1 and CDR2 sequences are SGHTS and YDEGEE. Between the trimmed V and J ends, which lost 1 base and 6 bases, there was a span of 13 bases. CDR3 length: 14 amino acids. CDR3 residues: CASSLRVPYHGYTF. CDR3 sequence (DNA): TGTGCCAGCAGCTTGCGGGTCCCCTATCATGGCTACACCTTC.